The 7 T cell receptor beta chains listed next were all sequenced from one sample in a study of T cell clones after liver transplantation. Sequencing used immunoSEQ multiplex PCR; TCRdb keeps in-frame clones, though not all of them. The sample lists about 75,000 clones; more than 90% were seen once. Sequenced here: CD4+ T cells from blood, sampled before liver transplant. The receptors derive from a human donor who received a liver transplant.

The V and J genes are TRBV7-9 and TRBJ2-1; TRBD2 aligns across 11 bases. J gave up 4 bases and V 3 bases, and 5 bases lay outside the gene matches. The CDR3 is made up of 16 amino acids. Germline CDR1 is SEHNR and CDR2 is FQNEAQ (reference sequence). CDR3 coding DNA: TGTGCCAGCAGCTTTATTGTAGCGGGAGGGTACAATGAGCAGTTCTTC. Translated, it gives CASSFIVAGGYNEQFF.

This clone was counted a single time. The gene calls are TRBV11-2 and TRBJ1-2; D remains unclear. CDR1 is SGHAT and CDR2 is FQNNGV in the germline V gene. The CDR3 runs 15 residues. Trimming removed 2 bases at V and 4 bases at J, with 14 bases between. CDR3 in DNA: TGTGCCAGCAGCTTATACAGCCCAGGAGGCTATGGCTACACCTTC. Translating it yields CASSLYSPGGYGYTF.

The CDR3 coding sequence is TGCGCCAGCAGCTTGGAAGGGGAGCAGTACTTC. This sequence encodes CASSLEGEQYF. This chain connects TRBV5-1 to TRBJ2-7; D is undetermined. The V gene lost 0 bases and the J gene lost 7 bases, with 5 bases spanning the gap. CDR1 and CDR2 from the germline V gene are SGHRS and YFSETQ. The CDR3 totals 11 residues.

The chain carries TRBV29-1 and TRBJ1-2; 10 nucleotides line up with TRBD1. CDR1 SQVTM and CDR2 ANQGSEA come from the germline V gene. V shed 7 bases, J shed 8 bases, and the junction held 7 bases outside the gene matches. This CDR3 contains 12 residues. CDR3 amino acids: CSASGTGEGYTF. The CDR3 coding sequence is TGCAGCGCCTCCGGGACAGGGGAAGGCTACACCTTC.

Regarding this clone: One junction end disagrees with the germline gene, perhaps due to a read error. CDR3 sequence: CASNDPGLGFEEYF. Written as DNA, the CDR3 is TGCGCCAGCAACGATCCGGGACTAGGATTCGAGGAGTACTTC. V and J are TRBV10-2 and TRBJ2-7; 8 bases agree with TRBD2. This CDR3 is 14 amino acids long. CDR1 is WSHSY and CDR2 is SAAADI in the germline V gene.

The chain links TRBV7-2 to TRBJ2-5, with 11 positions matching TRBD2. The CDR3 has 16 residues. Germline loops: CDR1 SGHTA, CDR2 FQGNSA. The trim removed 4 bases at V and 2 bases at J, leaving 6 bases unmatched. Here the CDR3 reads CASSYTSGSRQETQYF. The DNA of the CDR3 is TGTGCCAGCAGCTATACTAGCGGGAGTAGGCAAGAGACCCAGTACTTC. The variable domain in full, completed from reference TRBV7-2 and TRBJ2-5, reads GAGVSQSPSNKVTEKGKDVELRCDPISGHTALYWYRQSLGQGLEFLIYFQGNSAPDKSGLPSDRFSAERTGGSVSTLTIQRTQQEDSAVYLCASSYTSGSRQETQYFGPGTRLLVL.

The chain recombines TRBV28 with TRBJ1-5; tentatively, D is TRBD1 (5 bases). The ends were cut back, 7 bases at V and 10 bases at J, with 14 bases in the middle. CDR1 is MDHEN, CDR2 SYDVKM, per germline. The CDR3 has 12 residues. CDR3 in DNA: TGTGCCAGCACCTCCGGGACGGGCCCCCAGCATTTT. Encoded protein: CASTSGTGPQHF.